These 2 T cell receptor beta chains came from one sample sequenced in a study of OX40 agonist ivuxolimab in advanced cancers. Profiling relied on immunoSEQ multiplex PCR, and the TCRdb table lists in-frame clones only, not all of them. Found here are tens of thousands of clones, approximately 81% of them singletons; the top ten hold 16%. The starting material was CD4+ or CD8+ T cells sorted from blood, obtained in a trial of the OX40 agonist ivuxolimab. These receptors were taken from an adult with an advanced solid tumor such as melanoma, head and neck, liver or kidney cancer.

The chain recombines TRBV13 with TRBJ2-5; D unclear. Germline V CDR1 and CDR2: PRHDT, FYEKMQ (reference sequence). This CDR3 has 13 residues. V dropped 0 bases and J dropped 2 bases, with 4 bases sitting between them. In DNA form, the CDR3 reads TGTGCCAGCAGCTTAGGGGCACAAGAGACCCAGTACTTC. Protein sequence: CASSLGAQETQYF.

This clone turned up a few times. The chain joins TRBV19 to TRBJ1-1; D is possibly TRBD1 (6 bases). CDR1 and CDR2 from the germline V gene are LNHDA and SQIVND (reference sequence). The CDR3 sequence is 14 residues long. Trimming pared 6 bases from V and 5 bases from J, leaving 16 bases between. CDR3 sequence: CASRVGGLDTEAFF. CDR3 in DNA: TGTGCCAGTAGAGTTGGGGGCCTAGATACTGAAGCTTTCTTT. Together with reference TRBV19 and TRBJ1-1, the CDR3 gives the full variable domain: DGGITQSPKYLFRKEGQNVTLSCEQNLNHDAMYWYRQDPGQGLRLIYYSQIVNDFQKGDIAEGYSVSREKKESFPLTVTSAQKNPTAFYLCASRVGGLDTEAFFGQGTRLTVV.